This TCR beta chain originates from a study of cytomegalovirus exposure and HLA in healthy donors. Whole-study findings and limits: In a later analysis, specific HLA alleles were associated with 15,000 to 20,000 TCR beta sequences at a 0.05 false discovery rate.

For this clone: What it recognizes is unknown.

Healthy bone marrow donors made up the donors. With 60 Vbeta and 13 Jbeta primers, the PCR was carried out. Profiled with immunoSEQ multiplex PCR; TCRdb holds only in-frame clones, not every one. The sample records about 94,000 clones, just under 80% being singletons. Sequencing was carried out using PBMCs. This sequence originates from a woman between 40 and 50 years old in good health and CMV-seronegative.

CDR3 amino acids: CASSIRTSGADTQYF. CDR3 bases: TGTGCCAGTAGTATAAGGACTAGCGGGGCAGATACGCAGTATTTT. The chain joins TRBV19 to TRBJ2-3; 12 bases fit TRBD2. CDR1 and CDR2 (germline): LNHDA, SQIVND (reference sequence). The ends lost 2 bases at V and 4 bases at J; junction bases unmatched: 1. The CDR3 extends over 15 amino acids.